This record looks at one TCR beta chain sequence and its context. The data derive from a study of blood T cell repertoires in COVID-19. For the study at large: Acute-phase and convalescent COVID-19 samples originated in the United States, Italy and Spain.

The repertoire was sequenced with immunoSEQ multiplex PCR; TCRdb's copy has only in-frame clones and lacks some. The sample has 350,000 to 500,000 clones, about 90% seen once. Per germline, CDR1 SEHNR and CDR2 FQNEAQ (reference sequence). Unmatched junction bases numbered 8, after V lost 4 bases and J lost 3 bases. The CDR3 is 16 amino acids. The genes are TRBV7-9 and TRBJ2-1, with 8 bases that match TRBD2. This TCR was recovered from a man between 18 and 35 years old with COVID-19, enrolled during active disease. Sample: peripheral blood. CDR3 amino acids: CASSSTSGGSYNEQFF. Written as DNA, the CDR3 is TGTGCCAGCAGCTCGACAAGCGGGGGTAGCTACAATGAGCAGTTCTTC.